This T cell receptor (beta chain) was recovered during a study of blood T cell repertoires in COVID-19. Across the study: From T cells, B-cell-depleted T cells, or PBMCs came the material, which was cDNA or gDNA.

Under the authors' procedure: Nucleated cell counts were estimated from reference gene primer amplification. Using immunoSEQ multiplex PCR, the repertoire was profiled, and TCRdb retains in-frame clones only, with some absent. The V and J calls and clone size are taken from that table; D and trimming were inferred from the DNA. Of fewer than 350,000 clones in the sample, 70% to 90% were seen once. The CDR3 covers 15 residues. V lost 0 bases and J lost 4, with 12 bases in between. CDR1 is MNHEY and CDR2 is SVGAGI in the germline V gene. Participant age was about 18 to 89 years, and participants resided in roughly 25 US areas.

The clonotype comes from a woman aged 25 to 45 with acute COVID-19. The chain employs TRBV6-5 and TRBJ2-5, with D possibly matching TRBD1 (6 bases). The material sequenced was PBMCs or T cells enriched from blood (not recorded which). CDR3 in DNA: TGTGCCAGCAGTTACTCTACAGGGTATGCAGAGACCCAGTACTTC. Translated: CASSYSTGYAETQYF.